This T cell receptor beta chain was sequenced during a study of response to subunit inactivated influenza vaccine. This clonotype has ten or more counts. TCRdb reprocessed the RT-PCR reads with MiXCR, giving one entry per CDR3 protein. The data show some 520,000 distinct CDR3 sequences, 16% seen once. The CDR3 covers 17 residues. Unmatched junction bases numbered 7, after V lost 2 bases and J lost 3 bases. Germline CDR1 reads MRHNA; CDR2 reads SNTAGT. This receptor was obtained from a man in his fifties or sixties who received an inactivated influenza vaccine. The specimen was CD4+ T cells sorted from PBMCs, collected about 23 months after vaccination. The genes are TRBV6-4 and TRBJ1-5; 10 bases agree with TRBD1. The CDR3 sequence is CASSDPTGGDVNQPQHF. The CDR3 DNA follows: TGTGCCAGCAGTGACCCGACAGGGGGCGATGTCAATCAGCCCCAGCATTTT.